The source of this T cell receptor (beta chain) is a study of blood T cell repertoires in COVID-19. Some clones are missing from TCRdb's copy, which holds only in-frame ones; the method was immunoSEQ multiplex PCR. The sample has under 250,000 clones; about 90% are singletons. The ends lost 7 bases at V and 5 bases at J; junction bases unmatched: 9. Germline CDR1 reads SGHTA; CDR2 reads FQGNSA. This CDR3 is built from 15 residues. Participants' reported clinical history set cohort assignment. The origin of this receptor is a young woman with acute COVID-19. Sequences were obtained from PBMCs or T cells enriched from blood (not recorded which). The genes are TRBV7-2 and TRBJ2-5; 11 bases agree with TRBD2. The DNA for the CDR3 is TGTGCCAGCACCGCATCTAGCGGGGGGAGGGAGACCCAGTACTTC. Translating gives CASTASSGGRETQYF. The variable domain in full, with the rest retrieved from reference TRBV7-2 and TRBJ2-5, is GAGVSQSPSNKVTEKGKDVELRCDPISGHTALYWYRQSLGQGLEFLIYFQGNSAPDKSGLPSDRFSAERTGGSVSTLTIQRTQQEDSAVYLCASTASSGGRETQYFGPGTRLLVL.